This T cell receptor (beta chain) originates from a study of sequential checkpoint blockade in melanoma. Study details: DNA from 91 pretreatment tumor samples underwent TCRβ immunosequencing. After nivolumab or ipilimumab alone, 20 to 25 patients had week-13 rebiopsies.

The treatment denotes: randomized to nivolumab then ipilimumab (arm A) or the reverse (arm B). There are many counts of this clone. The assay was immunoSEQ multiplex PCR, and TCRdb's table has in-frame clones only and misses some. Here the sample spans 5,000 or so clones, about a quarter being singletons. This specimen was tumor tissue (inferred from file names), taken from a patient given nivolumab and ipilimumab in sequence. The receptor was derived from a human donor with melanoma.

CDR3 sequence reads: CASSGPGTSSYEQYF. The CDR3 DNA reads as TGTGCCAGCAGCGGGCCCGGGACTAGCTCCTACGAGCAGTACTTC. The chain combines TRBV11-3 with TRBJ2-7; TRBD2 matches 8 bases. V was pared by 5 bases and J by 0 bases, with 6 bases of the junction left unmatched. Germline V CDR1 and CDR2: SGHNT, YENEEA. CDR3 length equals 15 residues.